This T cell receptor beta chain stems from a study of cytomegalovirus exposure and HLA in healthy donors. For the study at large: Of all 400 or so donors who were genotyped, around 79% belonged to the Caucasian-associated ancestry cluster.

The CDR3 totals 15 residues. The V end was cut by 3 bases, the J end by 0 bases, with 9 bases between. The germline gives CDR1 MDHEN, CDR2 SYDVKM. The PCR had 60 Vbeta and 13 Jbeta primers. Profiling relied on immunoSEQ multiplex PCR, and the TCRdb table lists in-frame clones only, not all of them. The table includes 120,000 to 150,000 clones, around 86% detected once. The chain employs TRBV28 and TRBJ1-5; D is uncertain. The sequencing input was PBMCs. The source of this sequence is a female donor in good health and CMV-seronegative. The CDR3 sequence: CASSFHGDSNQPQHF. Written as DNA, the CDR3 is TGTGCCAGCAGTTTCCACGGAGATAGCAATCAGCCCCAGCATTTT.